One and the same sample provided the 24 T cell receptor beta chains below, sequenced in a study of OX40 agonist ivuxolimab in advanced cancers. Here immunoSEQ multiplex PCR was the method, and the copy in TCRdb shows in-frame clones only, minus some. This sample carries 82,000 or so clones, more than 90% of them seen once, and the ten largest clones take around 0.64%. The starting material was CD4+ or CD8+ T cells sorted from blood, obtained in a trial of the OX40 agonist ivuxolimab. Receptor source: an adult with an advanced solid tumor such as melanoma, head and neck, liver or kidney cancer.

The chain uses TRBV4-1 and TRBJ2-3; TRBD2 matches 10 bases. The germline V gene has CDR1 MGHRA and CDR2 YSYEKL. The V segment lost 3 bases and the J segment 2 bases; nucleotides outside the gene matches: 11. This CDR3 spans 18 amino acids. The CDR3 DNA reads as TGCGCCAGCAGCCACCCAGGATCTAGCGGGGGCACCACAGATACGCAGTATTTT. This codes for CASSHPGSSGGTTDTQYF.

This rearrangement joins TRBV18 to TRBJ2-5; D is unresolved. The length of the CDR3 is 14 residues. Trimming stripped 1 base from V and 5 bases from J, with 11 bases between. Germline V gene sequence: CDR1 KGHSH, CDR2 LQKENI. This chain's CDR3 is CASSPLGPRETQYF. The CDR3 region has the DNA TGTGCCAGCTCACCACTTGGACCTAGGGAGACCCAGTACTTC.

This chain joins TRBV6-1 and TRBJ1-4, with a possible D match to TRBD1 (5 bases). The germline CDR1 and CDR2 sequences are MNHNS and SASEGT. The V end was cut by 6 bases, the J end by 0 bases, with 11 bases between. There are 15 residues in the CDR3. The CDR3 coding sequence is TGTGCCAGCAGAAGGGACGACGCAACTAATGAAAAACTGTTTTTT. Residues: CASRRDDATNEKLFF.

The rearrangement uses TRBV20-1 and TRBJ2-3, with no clear D. The CDR3 loop spans 11 amino acids. Germline CDR1 is DFQATT and CDR2 is SNEGSKA (reference sequence). Trimming removed 5 bases at V and 4 bases at J, with 7 bases between. The CDR3 spells CSAGNADTQYF. CDR3 coding DNA: TGCAGTGCTGGAAATGCAGATACGCAGTATTTT.

The chain uses TRBV5-1 and TRBJ2-3; a possible D gene is TRBD1 (6 bases). The CDR3 extends over 14 amino acids. The germline V gene has CDR1 SGHRS and CDR2 YFSETQ. Trimming took off 4 bases at V and 2 bases at J, with 11 bases between the two ends. In DNA, the CDR3 is TGCGCCAGCAGCCCCGGACAGTCCACAGATACGCAGTATTTT. This sequence encodes CASSPGQSTDTQYF.

The V and J genes are TRBV11-3 and TRBJ2-3, with D possibly TRBD1 on 5 matching bases. The length of the CDR3 is 14 residues. The germline V gene has CDR1 SGHNT and CDR2 YENEEA. V was pared by 1 base and J by 0 bases, with 5 bases between. The CDR3 sequence: CASSLGGSTDTQYF. CDR3 DNA sequence: TGTGCCAGCAGCTTAGGGGGCAGCACAGATACGCAGTATTTT.

The chain carries TRBV29-1 and TRBJ2-3; 8 bases match TRBD2. V shed 3 bases, J shed 0 bases, and the junction held 5 bases outside the gene matches. Germline values: CDR1 SQVTM, CDR2 ANQGSEA. The CDR3 sequence is 15 residues long. CDR3 DNA: TGCAGCGTTGATAGGGCGGGGGGAAGCACAGATACGCAGTATTTT. Encoded protein: CSVDRAGGSTDTQYF.

The chain is built from TRBV6-1 and TRBJ2-1; D is possibly TRBD1 (5 bases). This CDR3 spans 13 amino acids. CDR1 and CDR2 from the germline V gene are MNHNS and SASEGT. Trimming pared 6 bases from V and 9 bases from J, leaving 15 bases between. This chain's CDR3 is CASRPHQGGEQFF. CDR3 nucleotide sequence: TGTGCCAGCAGACCCCATCAGGGCGGTGAGCAGTTCTTC.

This chain joins TRBV7-3 and TRBJ2-5, with TRBD1 matching 7 bases. Germline CDR1 is SGHTA and CDR2 is FQGTGA. The CDR3 sequence is 13 residues long. Trimming removed 2 bases from V and 4 bases from J; junction bases left unmatched: 1. The DNA of the CDR3 is TGTGCCAGCAGCTTACGACAGGGAGAGACCCAGTACTTC. Protein product: CASSLRQGETQYF.

This clone is a singleton in its sample. This rearrangement joins TRBV30 to TRBJ2-5, with D possibly being TRBD1 (5 bases). Looked up from germline, CDR1 is GTSNPN and CDR2 is SVGIG (reference sequence). The V gene lost 1 base and the J gene lost 2 bases, with 8 bases spanning the gap. The CDR3 loop spans 13 amino acids. The CDR3 DNA reads as TGTGCCTGGAGTGAACAGGCGCAAGAGACCCAGTACTTC. Amino acid sequence: CAWSEQAQETQYF.

This clone has only one observation. The chain combines TRBV30 with TRBJ2-4; 11 nucleotides align to TRBD1. Looked up from germline, CDR1 is GTSNPN and CDR2 is SVGIG (reference sequence). V shed 3 bases and J 6 bases; nucleotides not matched to a gene: 7. This CDR3 spans 15 amino acids. The CDR3 here is CAWRVTGTGGNIQYF. The DNA for the CDR3 is TGTGCCTGGAGGGTAACCGGGACAGGGGGAAACATTCAGTACTTC.

J is TRBJ1-3 and V is TRBV6-6; D remains unclear. V lost 7 bases, J lost 0 bases, and 13 bases lay in between. The CDR3 sequence is 15 residues long. Germline assignment: CDR1 MNHNY and CDR2 SVGAGI (reference sequence). The CDR3 region has the DNA TGTGCCAGCAAAGAGGCCGGAAGCTCTGGAAACACCATATATTTT. It yields the protein CASKEAGSSGNTIYF.

The chain links TRBV30 to TRBJ2-7, with TRBD2 identical over 10 bases. Germline CDR1 is GTSNPN and CDR2 is SVGIG (reference sequence). The CDR3 is 14 residues long. V was clipped by 1 base and J by 3 bases; unmatched bases: 3. CDR3 in DNA: TGTGCCTGGAGTGCCACTAGCGGGATCTACGAGCAGTACTTC. Translation: CAWSATSGIYEQYF.

The CDR3 protein is CASSLAKGTEAFF. The CDR3 DNA sequence: TGCGCCAGCAGCTTGGCCAAAGGGACTGAAGCTTTCTTT. J is TRBJ1-1 and V is TRBV5-1, with unresolved D. This CDR3 comprises 13 residues. Trimming shortened V by 0 bases and J by 5 bases, and 8 bases separated the two germline ends. Germline V CDR1 and CDR2: SGHRS, YFSETQ.

CDR3 coding DNA: TGCGCCAGCAGCTCCTGGGTCCTGCGGTTGGACCCTGGGGCCAACGTCCTGACTTTC. Protein: CASSSWVLRLDPGANVLTF. The rearrangement links TRBV5-1 to TRBJ2-6; D not certain. Germline V CDR1 and CDR2: SGHRS, YFSETQ. This CDR3 is 19 amino acids long. The germline V and J ends were trimmed by 3 bases and 2 bases, with 21 bases remaining between them.

The chain carries TRBV11-2 and TRBJ2-1; 11 bases align to TRBD1. The CDR3 runs 15 residues. V lost 5 bases to trimming and J lost 7 bases; unmatched junction nucleotides: 7. Germline-derived CDR1 and CDR2 are SGHAT and FQNNGV. CDR3 sequence: CASSGRGQGVNEQFF. The CDR3 coding sequence is TGTGCCAGCAGCGGGCGGGGACAGGGGGTTAATGAGCAGTTCTTC.

This clone has a single count. The CDR3 spells CASSVGRAPVPYF. The CDR3 coding sequence is TGTGCCAGCAGCGTAGGTAGGGCTCCGGTCCCGTATTTT. The chain carries TRBV9 and TRBJ2-3; D unresolved. CDR1 is SGDLS, CDR2 YYNGEE, per germline. V lost 0 bases and J lost 14, with 16 bases in between. The CDR3 sequence is 13 residues long.

This clone occurred once. This chain joins TRBV4-2 and TRBJ2-1; D unresolved. Germline values: CDR1 LGHNA, CDR2 YNFKEQ. This CDR3 contains 15 residues. V lost 0 bases, J lost 5 bases, and 11 bases lay in between. In DNA, the CDR3 is TGTGCCAGCAGCCAAGATAGGCTAGACAACAATGAGCAGTTCTTC. This codes for CASSQDRLDNNEQFF.

The rearrangement uses TRBV6-6 and TRBJ2-7; maybe TRBD2 (5 bases). This CDR3 is built from 12 residues. Trimming removed 5 bases from V and 1 base from J, with 6 bases in between. From germline, CDR1 is MNHNY and CDR2 SVGAGI (reference sequence). CDR3 sequence: CASSGLSYEQYF. The CDR3 DNA sequence: TGTGCCAGCAGTGGACTGTCCTACGAGCAGTACTTC.

The chain recombines TRBV7-9 with TRBJ2-3; D remains unclear. This CDR3 comprises 14 residues. V shed 5 bases and J shed 0 bases, with 9 bases lying between them. The germline V gene has CDR1 SEHNR and CDR2 FQNEAQ (reference sequence). The CDR3: CASSVSISTDTQYF. The CDR3 nucleotides are TGTGCCAGCAGCGTCTCGATAAGCACAGATACGCAGTATTTT.

The chain recombines TRBV19 with TRBJ1-2, with no clear D. The CDR3 consists of 13 residues. The germline CDR1 and CDR2 sequences are LNHDA and SQIVND (reference sequence). Trimming shortened V by 3 bases and J by 3 bases, and 8 bases separated the two germline ends. CDR3 nucleotide sequence: TGTGCCAGTAGTATTATCCCGGACTATGGCTACACCTTC. Its protein is CASSIIPDYGYTF.

The chain carries TRBV12-2 and TRBJ2-3; no DNA check was done on the table's D call, TRBD2. TRBV12-2 is a pseudogene locus. The length of the CDR3 is 18 residues. The CDR3 region has the DNA TGTGCAAGTCGCTTAAGGCCCCGTGGCCGGGGGAACACAGATACGCAGTATTTT. Translation: CASRLRPRGRGNTDTQYF.

The J gene is TRBJ1-5, the V gene TRBV6-1, with D possibly being TRBD1 (6 bases). This CDR3 is 14 amino acids long. CDR1 is MNHNS and CDR2 is SASEGT in the germline V gene. Trimming pared 3 bases from V and 5 bases from J, leaving 11 bases between. The CDR3 region is CASSDQGRYQPQHF. In nucleotides, the CDR3 is TGTGCCAGCAGTGATCAGGGGAGATATCAGCCCCAGCATTTT.

The chain is built from TRBV5-1 and TRBJ2-1; weak D call: TRBD1 (6 bases). The germline gives CDR1 SGHRS, CDR2 YFSETQ. The CDR3 is 15 amino acids. The V end was cut by 0 bases, the J end by 4 bases, with 11 bases between. The CDR3 loop is CASSLVRTDYNEQFF. The CDR3 region has the DNA TGCGCCAGCAGCTTGGTTAGGACAGATTACAATGAGCAGTTCTTC.